These T cell receptor beta chains were read from a single sample in a study of CD8 T cells in ankylosing spondylitis. MiXCR, run by TCRdb on the 5' RACE reads, gives a single entry per CDR3 protein. The profile covers 450,000 to 550,000 distinct CDR3 sequences, with approximately 5% appearing a single time and 3.5% taken by the ten largest. Sequenced sample: blood, either unsorted or a sorted T cell fraction (not recorded which). These receptor sequences come from a male donor with ankylosing spondylitis. Both conserved end residues are trimmed from each CDR3. Fields, in order: J gene, V gene, CDR3 protein.

>TRBJ1-1|TRBV5-5
ASSLVRDTSRTEAF
>TRBJ1-1|TRBV12-5
ASGLVREAF
>TRBJ1-2|TRBV7-9
ASSSRDRDGDGYT
>TRBJ2-5|TRBV10-3
AISESLQYQETQY
>TRBJ1-3|TRBV5-1
ASSLAGTGAGNTIY
>TRBJ2-1|TRBV7-2
ASSRTGGIYNEQF
>TRBJ2-7|TRBV5-1
ASSRTLGVYEQY
>TRBJ2-1|TRBV7-2
ASSLGRGSYNEQF
>TRBJ1-4|TRBV12-3/TRBV12-4
ASSTRQGNEKLF
>TRBJ1-1|TRBV5-5
ASSFTGTGAF
>TRBJ2-4|TRBV12-3/TRBV12-4
ASSLFRLNIQY
>TRBJ1-1|TRBV7-8
ASSLMRGRNTEAF
>TRBJ1-5|TRBV5-1
ASSLEWGTQPQH
>TRBJ2-3|TRBV12-3/TRBV12-4
ASSYGIEREATDTQY
>TRBJ1-5|TRBV28
ASSSQGFQPQH
>TRBJ1-2|TRBV7-2
ASSSQAGQGGYGYT
>TRBJ1-1|TRBV28
ASSAPSAGNTEAF
>TRBJ1-5|TRBV18
ASSPQNSNQPQH
>TRBJ1-6|TRBV18
ASSQPGRGNSPLH
>TRBJ1-5|TRBV11-2
ASSLFRDTVSSNQPQH
>TRBJ2-1|TRBV20-1
SAVRVWEQF
>TRBJ2-1|TRBV24-1
ATSATWEGEQF
>TRBJ2-5|TRBV10-3
AIRGDSAVETQY
>TRBJ2-5|TRBV7-9
ASSWGLAGETQY
>TRBJ2-5|TRBV4-2
ASSQVGVQETQY
>TRBJ1-1|TRBV11-2
ASSLIRGLNTEAF
>TRBJ1-2|TRBV7-9
ASSARRDSQVHGYT
>TRBJ2-2|TRBV14
ASSPRLYPAGELF
>TRBJ2-3|TRBV4-3
ASSQVTLAGGRPDTQY
>TRBJ1-4|TRBV7-8
ASKAGGSEKLF
>TRBJ2-7|TRBV18
ASSPAITYEQY
>TRBJ2-1|TRBV6-4
ASSRLAGADNEQF
>TRBJ2-7|TRBV7-2
ASSLGGMGYEQY
>TRBJ2-1|TRBV4-2
ASSQAGSYNEQF
>TRBJ2-7|TRBV5-1
ASKDRGRGEQY
>TRBJ1-2|TRBV12-3/TRBV12-4
ASSPKPDVGYT
>TRBJ2-1|TRBV24-1
ATSVRGAYNEQF
>TRBJ1-1|TRBV6-2/TRBV6-3
ASSSSWTVEAF
>TRBJ2-5|TRBV29-1
SVDTGLETQY
>TRBJ1-1|TRBV29-1
SGGLNTEAF
>TRBJ1-4|TRBV7-2
ASSVGAGQGFEKLF
>TRBJ1-5|TRBV15
ATSPGARQYNQPQH
>TRBJ2-1|TRBV3-1
ASSQVLRLSEQF
>TRBJ1-5|TRBV5-5
ASSSLPGRPQH
>TRBJ1-6|TRBV7-9
ASSPDRIH
>TRBJ2-7|TRBV7-8
ASSLAIGPTEQY
>TRBJ2-1|TRBV28
ASISYRTSSYNEQF
>TRBJ1-1|TRBV29-1
SVTNPNTEAF
>TRBJ2-7|TRBV6-5
ASSYSFLTDGYEQY
>TRBJ1-1|TRBV29-1
SVQRGVQGRVTEAF
>TRBJ2-6|TRBV20-1
SARDFSGANVLT
>TRBJ2-7|TRBV5-6
ASSLVGAHPTYEQY
>TRBJ2-7|TRBV28
ASSFFYEQY
>TRBJ1-2|TRBV5-1
ASSPGQSSNT
>TRBJ2-2|TRBV6-1
ASKKYRGPDTGELF
>TRBJ1-2|TRBV24-1
ATSVGTGDPFGYGYT
>TRBJ2-3|TRBV24-1
ATSDLHWY